What follows are 2 T cell receptor beta chains derived from one specimen sequenced in a study of cytotoxic CD8 clonotypes in ibrutinib-treated CLL. Measured with immunoSEQ multiplex PCR; TCRdb has only the in-frame clones, and not every one. The sample holds some 80,000 clones, about four fifths seen once. The starting material was PBMCs, obtained after 12 months of ibrutinib treatment. The receptors here all came from a human donor with chronic lymphocytic leukemia.

The gene calls are TRBV9 and TRBJ2-3, with 13 bases fitting TRBD2. The CDR3 sequence is 16 residues long. The J segment lost 5 bases and the V segment lost 2 bases, leaving 5 bases of the junction unmatched. Germline assignment: CDR1 SGDLS and CDR2 YYNGEE. DNA of the CDR3: TGTGCCAGCAGCGTTACTAGCGGGGGGGATGGAGATACGCAGTATTTT. Protein: CASSVTSGGDGDTQYF. The full variable domain, in which reference TRBV9 and TRBJ2-3 provide the parts outside the CDR3, is DSGVTQTPKHLITATGQRVTLRCSPRSGDLSVYWYQQSLDQGLQFLIQYYNGEERAKGNILERFSAQQFPDLHSELNLSSLELGDSALYFCASSVTSGGDGDTQYFGPGTRLTVL.

This clone was observed once. The J gene is TRBJ1-6, the V gene TRBV5-1; D unclear. V was cut by 0 bases and J by 7 bases, with 5 bases left in between. Germline assignment: CDR1 SGHRS and CDR2 YFSETQ. The CDR3 is 13 residues long. The CDR3 bases are TGCGCCAGCAGCTTGGCGGGAAATTCACCCCTCCACTTT. Encoded protein: CASSLAGNSPLHF.